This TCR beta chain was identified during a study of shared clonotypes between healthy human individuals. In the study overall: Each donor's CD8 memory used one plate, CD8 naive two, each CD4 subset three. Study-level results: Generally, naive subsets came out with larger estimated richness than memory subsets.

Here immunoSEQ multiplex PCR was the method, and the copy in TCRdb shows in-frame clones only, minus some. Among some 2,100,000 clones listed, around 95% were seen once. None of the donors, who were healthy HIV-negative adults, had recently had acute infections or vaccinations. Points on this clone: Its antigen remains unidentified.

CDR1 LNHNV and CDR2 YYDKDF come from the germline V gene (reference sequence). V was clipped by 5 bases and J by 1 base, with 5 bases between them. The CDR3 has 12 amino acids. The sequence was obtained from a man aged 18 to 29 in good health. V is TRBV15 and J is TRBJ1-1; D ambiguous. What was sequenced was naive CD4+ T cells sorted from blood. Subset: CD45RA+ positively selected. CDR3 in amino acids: CATSWGNTEAFF. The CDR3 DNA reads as TGTGCCACCAGCTGGGGGAACACTGAAGCTTTCTTT.